The 26 T cell receptor beta chains reported below all come from one sample, sequenced in a study of T cells after yellow fever vaccination. TCRdb analysed the 5' RACE reads with MiXCR anew, one entry per CDR3 protein. The sample gives about 120,000 distinct CDR3 sequences, approximately 16% of which show up once; roughly two fifths is in the top ten. This material consisted of CD8+ T cells sorted from PBMCs, taken 5 days after the yellow fever booster vaccination. These receptors originate from a man aged 18 to 30 who received the YFV17D yellow fever vaccine.

In its sample, this clonotype was seen a few times. V usage is TRBV30 and J usage is TRBJ2-7; D ambiguous. From germline, CDR1 is GTSNPN and CDR2 SVGIG (reference sequence). The CDR3 is 12 amino acids. Trimming shortened V by 3 bases and J by 3 bases, and 9 bases separated the two germline ends. The CDR3 here is CAWSYWGYEQYF. The CDR3 bases are TGTGCCTGGAGCTACTGGGGCTACGAGCAGTACTTC. Complete variable domain (other parts from reference TRBV30 and TRBJ2-7): SQTIHQWPATLVQPVGSPLSLECTVEGTSNPNLYWYRQAAGRGLQLLFYSVGIGQISSEVPQNLSASRPQDRQFILSSKKLLLSDSGFYLCAWSYWGYEQYFGPGTRLTVT.

The V call is TRBV27, the J call TRBJ2-2; D remains ambiguous. This CDR3 spans 14 amino acids. V was shortened by 3 bases and J by 6 bases, with 11 bases between the two germline ends. The germline CDR1 and CDR2 sequences are MNHEY and SMNVEV (reference sequence). The CDR3 spells CASSFSAVSGELFF. The DNA of the CDR3 is TGTGCCAGCAGTTTCTCCGCCGTGTCCGGGGAGCTGTTTTTT.

This clonotype has only a few counts. The chain couples TRBV29-1 to TRBJ2-1; possibly TRBD2 for D (6 bases). The germline V gene encodes CDR1 SQVTM and CDR2 ANQGSEA. Trimming took 6 bases from V and 8 from J, leaving 14 bases between them. This CDR3 region has 12 residues. The CDR3 spells CSVNLGGYEQFF. CDR3 DNA sequence: TGCAGCGTCAACCTGGGGGGTTATGAGCAGTTCTTC.

The sample holds a few counts of this clonotype. This chain joins TRBV12-3 or TRBV12-4 and TRBJ1-6; D ambiguous. The CDR3 is 17 residues long. Trimming took 3 bases from V and 3 from J, leaving 15 bases between them. CDR3 amino acids: CASSLKKVKGYNSPLHF. CDR3 in DNA: TGTGCCAGCAGTTTGAAAAAGGTGAAGGGCTATAATTCACCCCTCCACTTT.

The V and J genes are TRBV7-8 and TRBJ2-5, with TRBD2 as a possible D gene (7 bases). The CDR3 loop spans 15 amino acids. Trimming pared 7 bases from V and 4 bases from J, leaving 19 bases between. CDR1 and CDR2 (germline): SGHVS, FQNEAQ. The CDR3 region has the DNA TGTGCCAGCATCCCTCCCTCGGGGGGCCGAGAGACCCAGTACTTC. It is translated as CASIPPSGGRETQYF.

The chain has TRBV19 and TRBJ1-1; no clear D. The CDR3 is 12 amino acids. Germline V CDR1 and CDR2: LNHDA, SQIVND (reference sequence). V was pared by 6 bases and J by 0 bases, with 5 bases between. CDR3 loop: CASRKVNTEAFF. Written as DNA, the CDR3 is TGTGCCAGTAGAAAAGTGAACACTGAAGCTTTCTTT.

This clonotype was detected only a few times. V and J are TRBV4-1 and TRBJ2-5, with D perhaps assigned TRBD1 or TRBD2 (6 bases each). From germline, CDR1 is MGHRA and CDR2 YSYEKL. The CDR3 is made up of 15 amino acids. V was cut by 0 bases and J by 4 bases, with 12 bases left in between. Written as DNA, the CDR3 is TGCGCCAGCAGCCAAGATCCCGGAGGGGGAGAGACCCAGTACTTC. It yields the protein CASSQDPGGGETQYF.

The table lists this clonotype with many counts. The CDR3 here is CASSLSTGSYEQYV. In nucleotides, the CDR3 is TGTGCCAGCAGCTTAAGTACTGGCTCCTACGAGCAGTACGTC. V usage is TRBV7-6 and J usage is TRBJ2-7, with D uncertain. The CDR3 sequence is 14 residues long. Trimming shortened V by 2 bases and J by 0 bases, and 8 bases separated the two germline ends. Per germline, CDR1 SGHVS and CDR2 FNYEAQ.

The V and J genes are TRBV28 and TRBJ2-7; 7 bases line up with TRBD2. With 3 bases clipped from V and 5 bases from J, the junction kept 4 bases outside the gene matches. The germline V gene encodes CDR1 MDHEN and CDR2 SYDVKM. The CDR3 consists of 13 residues. CDR3 amino acids: CASSLGGNDEQYV. CDR3 coding DNA: TGTGCCAGCAGTTTGGGAGGGAATGACGAGCAGTACGTC.

This clonotype was recorded only once. The rearrangement joins TRBV6-6 to TRBJ2-5; 14 positions agree with TRBD2. Germline V gene data show CDR1 as MNHNY and CDR2 as SVGAGI (reference sequence). The CDR3 has 17 amino acids. V dropped 4 bases and J dropped 4; count of bases not matched to a gene: 8. In nucleotides, the CDR3 is TGTGCCAGCAGTTTGGGCTCGACTAGCGGGGGGGGAGAGACCCAGTACTTC. The encoded protein is CASSLGSTSGGGETQYF.

CDR3: CASSVAGTNYGYTF. CDR3 sequence (DNA): TGTGCCAGCAGCGTAGCAGGAACTAACTATGGCTACACCTTC. The chain links TRBV9 to TRBJ1-2; D remains ambiguous. Germline CDR1 is SGDLS and CDR2 is YYNGEE. V was shortened by 0 bases and J by 0 bases, with 6 bases between the two germline ends. The CDR3 totals 14 residues.

This chain uses TRBV4-3 with TRBJ1-1, with D unresolved. Germline V CDR1 and CDR2: LGHNA, YSLEER. V lost 2 bases and J 7 bases, leaving 8 bases between the germline ends. The CDR3 extends over 12 amino acids. CDR3 region: CASSQHRSEAFF. The CDR3, as DNA: TGCGCCAGCAGCCAACATCGGAGTGAAGCTTTCTTT.

Remarks on this clonotype: The junction differs from germline at one of its ends, possibly a read error. This sequence joins TRBV6-5 and TRBJ2-5; D not certain. The CDR3 runs to 14 residues. Germline V gene sequence: CDR1 MNHEY, CDR2 SVGAGI. CDR3 loop: CASSYSGSTRTQYF. The CDR3, as DNA: TGCGCCAGCAGTTACTCAGGTTCAACCCGGACCCAGTACTTC.

This clonotype was observed a handful of times. CDR3 residues: CASTTKLSTDTQYF. The CDR3 DNA reads as TGCGCCAGTACCACTAAACTCAGCACAGATACGCAGTATTTT. The chain employs TRBV4-1 and TRBJ2-3; D unresolved. Germline V lookup: CDR1 MGHRA, CDR2 YSYEKL. This CDR3 contains 14 residues. V dropped 9 bases and J dropped 0 bases, with 13 bases sitting between them.

This clonotype has more than one count but fewer than ten. The J gene is TRBJ1-2, the V gene TRBV18; TRBD1 might be the D (5 bases). V lost 5 bases and J 4 bases, leaving 17 bases between the germline ends. The germline V gene encodes CDR1 KGHSH and CDR2 LQKENI. The CDR3 extends over 15 amino acids. CDR3 protein: CASSTTPGSTYGYTF. The CDR3 DNA is TGTGCCAGCTCAACTACCCCAGGGTCGACCTATGGCTACACCTTC.

This clonotype showed up many times. The chain joins TRBV12-3 or TRBV12-4 to TRBJ2-5; a possible D gene is TRBD1 (6 bases). This CDR3 is built from 15 residues. Trimming left V 1 base short and J 5 bases short, with 14 bases between. As DNA, the CDR3 is TGTGCCAGCAGTTTAGTATCAGGGGCGGCTGAGACCCAGTACTTC. It specifies CASSLVSGAAETQYF.

This clonotype came up a few times. The chain carries TRBV27 and TRBJ2-1, with TRBD2 matching over 11 bases. This CDR3 region has 16 residues. Germline CDR1 MNHEY, CDR2 SMNVEV (reference sequence). Trimming took 5 bases from V and 4 from J; bases not matched to a gene: 7. The CDR3, as DNA: TGTGCCAGCAGTCCCGGGACTAGCGGTATATACAATGAGCAGTTCTTC. Translation: CASSPGTSGIYNEQFF.

J is TRBJ1-1 and V is TRBV27; 9 nucleotides agree with TRBD1. Germline CDR1 is MNHEY and CDR2 is SMNVEV (reference sequence). The junction had 7 bases not matched to a gene; V was cut back by 4 bases and J by 7 bases. CDR3 size: 14 residues. CDR3 protein: CASSYRGPGNEAFF. The CDR3, as DNA: TGTGCCAGCAGTTACAGGGGGCCCGGGAATGAAGCTTTCTTT.

This clonotype was seen more than once but under ten times. This chain joins TRBV29-1 and TRBJ2-2; unclear D gene. Germline V gene data show CDR1 as SQVTM and CDR2 as ANQGSEA. V lost 1 base and J 4 bases, leaving 10 bases between the germline ends. The CDR3 loop spans 14 amino acids. Here the CDR3 DNA reads TGCAGCGTTGAAGGTCCGGGTACCACCGGGGAGCTGTTTTTT. This sequence encodes CSVEGPGTTGELFF.

The V call is TRBV4-2, the J call TRBJ2-1; D gene ambiguous. With 1 base removed from V and 10 bases from J, the gap between germline ends came to 14 bases. CDR3 size: 14 residues. Germline values: CDR1 LGHNA, CDR2 YNFKEQ. The CDR3 here is CASSQGSVSVEQFF. The CDR3 region has the DNA TGTGCCAGCAGCCAAGGGTCGGTCTCAGTCGAGCAGTTCTTC.

The chain couples TRBV29-1 to TRBJ2-3, with 7 bases fitting TRBD2. Germline-derived CDR1 and CDR2 are SQVTM and ANQGSEA. Unmatched junction bases numbered 8, after V lost 5 bases and J lost 3 bases. The CDR3 has 14 amino acids. The CDR3 DNA reads as TGCAGCGTTTTAATCGCGGGGGAGACAGATACGCAGTATTTT. Translation gives CSVLIAGETDTQYF.

This clonotype appeared a few times. The V call is TRBV4-1, the J call TRBJ2-5, with a tentative D call TRBD2 (5 bases). Trimming took 2 bases from V and 1 from J, leaving 11 bases between them. The germline gives CDR1 MGHRA, CDR2 YSYEKL. The CDR3 contains 15 residues. The CDR3 coding sequence is TGCGCCAGCAGCCAACTTTTACTAGGCCAAGAGACCCAGTACTTC. This encodes CASSQLLLGQETQYF.

This clonotype was observed a handful of times. The genes are TRBV20-1 and TRBJ2-7; 9 bases map to TRBD1. Germline CDR1 is DFQATT and CDR2 is SNEGSKA (reference sequence). The V and J ends lost 5 bases and 1 base, in that order; junction bases with no gene match: 3. The CDR3 sequence is 13 residues long. CDR3 in amino acids: CSAAGTGSYEQYF. CDR3 DNA: TGCAGTGCTGCCGGGACAGGGTCCTACGAGCAGTACTTC.

CDR3: CAPRSRHYTGELFF. Here the CDR3 DNA reads TGTGCCCCCCGGTCGAGACATTACACCGGGGAGCTGTTTTTT. This rearrangement joins TRBV2 to TRBJ2-2; no firm D call. There are 14 residues in the CDR3. The V gene lost 11 bases and the J gene lost 3 bases, with 16 bases spanning the gap. CDR1 and CDR2 (germline): SNHLY, FYNNEI.

The sample holds a few counts of this clonotype. The rearrangement links TRBV20-1 to TRBJ2-5; D is possibly TRBD2 (6 bases). This CDR3 has 12 amino acids. Trimming stripped 1 base from V and 8 bases from J, with 11 bases between. CDR1 is DFQATT, CDR2 SNEGSKA, per germline (reference sequence). The CDR3 bases are TGCAGTGCTAGAGGACTAGATATCACCCAGTACTTC. Translated, it gives CSARGLDITQYF.

This clonotype was seen a handful of times. The chain employs TRBV4-1 and TRBJ2-6; D gene ambiguous. Per the germline V gene, CDR1 is MGHRA and CDR2 is YSYEKL. V lost 1 base to trimming and J lost 2 bases, with 15 bases between them. The CDR3 totals 18 residues. Here the CDR3 reads CASSQATLSTPGANVLTF. The CDR3 nucleotides read TGCGCCAGCAGCCAAGCGACCCTCTCTACCCCTGGGGCCAACGTCCTGACTTTC.